The clone carrying this TCR beta chain has a count of ten or more. Researchers took RNA transcripts and amplified the TCR beta CDR3 regions from them. The HTBI primer set was used in a first-round RT-PCR of the TCR CDR3. One entry per CDR3 protein, called by TCRdb with MiXCR from the multiplex PCR reads. Of 250,000 to 300,000 distinct CDR3 sequences in the sample, about 16% were seen once. V was clipped by 6 bases and J by 7 bases, with 12 bases between them. Germline V gene sequence: CDR1 SNHLY, CDR2 FYNNEI. The CDR3 totals 12 residues. This sample was taken from a study of T cells in Graves' hyperthyroidism and ophthalmopathy.

The material sequenced was blood. This sequence originates from a woman in her forties or fifties with Graves' hyperthyroidism that later progressed to Graves' ophthalmopathy. The V gene is TRBV2, the J gene TRBJ1-1, with a weak D call TRBD1 (6 bases). The CDR3 reads CASSRTGYEAFF. The DNA for the CDR3 is TGTGCCAGCAGCCGAACAGGGTATGAAGCTTTCTTT. The full variable domain, in which reference TRBV2 and TRBJ1-1 provide the parts outside the CDR3, is EPEVTQTPSHQVTQMGQEVILRCVPISNHLYFYWYRQILGQKVEFLVSFYNNEISEKSEIFDDQFSVERPDGSNFTLKIRSTKLEDSAMYFCASSRTGYEAFFGQGTRLTVV.